The sequence of this TCR beta chain was determined in a study of T cell responses to AZD1222 COVID-19 vaccine. About the study: It was second doses at about 4 or about 12 weeks that were pooled. Study outcomes and limitations: Regions 160-218 and 743-854 held dominance among vaccine-associated CD4 TCRs, which spanned spike. Nearly half of the spike-specific TCRs reportedly recognize variant regions that carry no mutations. The donor cohort was predominantly white British with a female majority, and clonal diversity may have been underestimated.

Using immunoSEQ multiplex PCR, the repertoire was profiled, and TCRdb retains in-frame clones only, with some absent. This table has some 130,000 clones, approximately 80% appearing once. The CDR3 length is 16 residues. Germline-derived CDR1 and CDR2 are SEHNR and FQNEAQ (reference sequence). The V gene lost 3 bases and the J gene lost 4 bases, with 15 bases spanning the gap. As to this clone: The antigen is undetermined.

The TCR was taken from an adult in good health. The chain joins TRBV7-9 to TRBJ1-4; D perhaps matches TRBD1 (5 bases). Sample: peripheral blood, taken on day 0 of AZD1222 vaccination. CDR3 residues: CASSLGTAIFNEKLFF. CDR3 nucleotides: TGTGCCAGCAGCTTGGGGACCGCAATCTTTAATGAAAAACTGTTTTTT.